The text below deals with one T cell receptor (beta chain). What it binds is not known. TCRdb re-analysed the reads in MiXCR, keeping a single row per CDR3 protein. The sample has just under 550,000 distinct CDR3 sequences; about 25% are singletons. There are 15 residues in the CDR3. CDR1 is DFQATT, CDR2 SNEGSKA, per germline (reference sequence). Germline trimming cut 2 bases from V and 0 bases from J; bases unmatched to any gene: 2. This sample is drawn from a study of T cell repertoires in cytomegalovirus infection. Overall study context: CMV infection plus the matching HLA type was flagged by public TCR beta signatures. Study-wide findings and caveats: Identification of carriers of CMV plus the relevant HLA was achieved through cumulative public TCR beta family frequency. The response measured ex vivo was dominated by TCR beta clonotypes (HLA-C-restricted and CMV-specific).

Sequences were obtained from PBMCs. V and J are TRBV20-1 and TRBJ2-7; 12 nucleotides match TRBD2. This TCR derives from a human donor in good health (CMV status not recorded). Some clones in this sample may be carry-over from other donors' samples. The CDR3 sequence is CSARRTSGVSYEQYF. Written as DNA, the CDR3 is TGCAGTGCTAGACGGACTAGCGGGGTCTCCTACGAGCAGTACTTC.